The 20 T cell receptor beta chains below were found in one sample sequenced in a study of T cells in Graves' hyperthyroidism and ophthalmopathy. Amplification of TCR beta CDR3 regions was performed using RNA transcripts as template. The HTBI primer set was used in a first-round RT-PCR of the TCR CDR3. TCRdb itself ran the multiplex PCR reads through MiXCR, one entry per CDR3 protein. The sample records about 510,000 distinct CDR3 sequences, around 50% being singletons. Sequencing was carried out using peripheral blood or thyroid tissue (not recorded which). The receptors derive from an adult woman with Graves' disease, either hyperthyroidism or ophthalmopathy (not recorded which).

This clonotype was observed at least ten times. This sequence joins TRBV7-9 and TRBJ2-7; TRBD2 agrees at 14 bases. The germline V gene encodes CDR1 SEHNR and CDR2 FQNEAQ (reference sequence). The CDR3 is 15 amino acids. V lost 5 bases to trimming and J lost 8 bases; unmatched junction nucleotides: 8. The CDR3 here is CASSGGRTSGRKQYF. The CDR3 coding sequence is TGTGCCAGCAGCGGCGGAAGGACTAGCGGGAGGAAGCAGTACTTC.

V gene TRBV24-1 combines with J gene TRBJ2-1; TRBD1 matches 10 bases. The V and J ends lost 7 bases and 7 bases, in that order; junction bases with no gene match: 9. In germline, CDR1 is KGHDR, CDR2 SFDVKD. This CDR3 is 15 amino acids long. CDR3 DNA sequence: TGTGCCACCAGCCCGGGACAGGGGCGTAAAAATGAGCAGTTCTTC. It yields the protein CATSPGQGRKNEQFF.

Ten or more counts support this clonotype. The V gene is TRBV9, the J gene TRBJ1-1; the D is unclear. Germline-derived CDR1 and CDR2 are SGDLS and YYNGEE. Trimming cost V 1 base and J 2 bases, with 12 bases left between them. The CDR3 runs 15 residues. Here the CDR3 DNA reads TGTGCCAGCAGCGTACGCGACACCCAAAACACTGAAGCTTTCTTT. This gives the protein CASSVRDTQNTEAFF.

In nucleotides, the CDR3 is TGTGCCAGCAGCCAGCCGGTGACAGGGGTGAGTGGCGAGCAGTACTTC. It codes for CASSQPVTGVSGEQYF. J is TRBJ2-7 and V is TRBV11-2, with 8 positions matching TRBD1. This CDR3 is built from 16 residues. V lost 5 bases to trimming and J lost 6 bases; unmatched junction nucleotides: 15. Germline V CDR1 and CDR2: SGHAT, FQNNGV. Based on the CDR3 plus reference TRBV11-2 and TRBJ2-7, the full variable domain is EAGVAQSPRYKIIEKRQSVAFWCNPISGHATLYWYQQILGQGPKLLIQFQNNGVVDDSQLPKDRFSAERLKGVDSTLKIQPAKLEDSAVYLCASSQPVTGVSGEQYFGPGTRLTVT.

This clonotype was detected a few times. The V gene is TRBV24-1, the J gene TRBJ1-1; weak D call: TRBD1 (5 bases). The CDR3 runs to 12 residues. Trimming shortened V by 0 bases and J by 9 bases, and 7 bases separated the two germline ends. Germline CDR1 KGHDR, CDR2 SFDVKD. The DNA for the CDR3 is TGTGCCACCAGTGATTTGAGGGGTAAAGCTTTCTTT. This codes for CATSDLRGKAFF.

The chain is built from TRBV29-1 and TRBJ2-7; D is uncertain. This CDR3 spans 13 amino acids. Trimming removed 4 bases from V and 0 bases from J, with 10 bases in between. CDR1 SQVTM and CDR2 ANQGSEA come from the germline V gene. The CDR3 sequence is CSVGAGPSYEQYF. CDR3 in DNA: TGCAGCGTTGGAGCCGGGCCCTCCTACGAGCAGTACTTC.

This clonotype showed up just a few times. This chain links TRBV28 with TRBJ1-6, with 9 nucleotides matching TRBD1. Germline V gene sequence: CDR1 MDHEN, CDR2 SYDVKM. V dropped 8 bases and J dropped 7; count of bases not matched to a gene: 3. The CDR3 consists of 13 residues. This CDR3 reads CASWDRVNSPLHF. CDR3 coding DNA: TGTGCCAGCTGGGACAGGGTCAATTCACCCCTCCACTTT.

The chain uses TRBV2 and TRBJ2-5; weak D call: TRBD1 (5 bases). This CDR3 spans 13 amino acids. Germline loops: CDR1 SNHLY, CDR2 FYNNEI. V lost 3 bases and J lost 0, with 5 bases in between. The CDR3 sequence is CASSEDNQETQYF. DNA for the CDR3: TGTGCCAGCAGTGAGGACAACCAAGAGACCCAGTACTTC.

This clonotype was counted between two and nine times. The gene calls are TRBV15 and TRBJ2-7; D is possibly TRBD1 (6 bases). This CDR3 has 12 amino acids. V was pared by 8 bases and J by 3 bases, with 11 bases between. Germline CDR1 and CDR2: LNHNV and YYDKDF (reference sequence). The CDR3: CATGTPDYEQYF. CDR3 DNA sequence: TGTGCCACCGGGACACCAGACTACGAGCAGTACTTC.

The chain is built from TRBV7-2 and TRBJ2-1, with a weak D call TRBD1 (5 bases). Trimming pared 5 bases from V and 6 bases from J, leaving 14 bases between. The CDR3 has 14 residues. Germline CDR1 and CDR2: SGHTA and FQGNSA. This CDR3 reads CASSTRPGLNEQFF. The CDR3 DNA reads as TGTGCCAGCAGCACCCGCCCAGGGCTCAATGAGCAGTTCTTC.

This chain uses TRBV29-1 with TRBJ1-1; D unresolved. Trimming removed 3 bases at V and 6 bases at J, with 11 bases between. Per germline, CDR1 SQVTM and CDR2 ANQGSEA. The CDR3 loop spans 12 amino acids. For the CDR3, the DNA is TGCAGCGTTGACGAGGGAAGCGCTGAAGCTTTCTTT. Translation: CSVDEGSAEAFF. Full variable domain (rest looked up from reference TRBV29-1 and TRBJ1-1): SAVISQKPSRDICQRGTSLTIQCQVDSQVTMMFWYRQQPGQSLTLIATANQGSEATYESGFVIDKFPISRPNLTFSTLTVSNMSPEDSSIYLCSVDEGSAEAFFGQGTRLTVV.

The chain carries TRBV7-9 and TRBJ2-1; D gene uncertain. Trimming stripped 1 base from V and 0 bases from J, with 7 bases between. The germline V gene has CDR1 SEHNR and CDR2 FQNEAQ (reference sequence). The CDR3 is 15 residues long. CDR3 region: CASSLGAVSYNEQFF. Written as DNA, the CDR3 is TGTGCCAGCAGCTTAGGGGCGGTCTCCTACAATGAGCAGTTCTTC. The variable domain in full, with the rest retrieved from reference TRBV7-9 and TRBJ2-1, is DTGVSQNPRHKITKRGQNVTFRCDPISEHNRLYWYRQTLGQGPEFLTYFQNEAQLEKSRLLSDRFSAERPKGSFSTLEIQRTEQGDSAMYLCASSLGAVSYNEQFFGPGTRLTVL.

This chain connects TRBV7-9 to TRBJ2-7; TRBD1 is a possible D gene (6 bases). Germline CDR1 and CDR2: SEHNR and FQNEAQ (reference sequence). V shed 5 bases and J shed 2 bases, with 19 bases lying between them. The CDR3 spans 16 residues. The CDR3 DNA follows: TGTGCCAGCAGCCACAAAGTCCGGGACACCACCTACGAGCAGTACTTC. This translates into CASSHKVRDTTYEQYF.

This sequence joins TRBV19 and TRBJ1-1; D not certain. The CDR3 consists of 15 residues. The germline gives CDR1 LNHDA, CDR2 SQIVND (reference sequence). Deletions cut 3 bases from V and 1 base from J, with 12 bases between. The chain's CDR3 is CASSIEASRNTEAFF. CDR3 DNA: TGTGCCAGTAGTATTGAGGCGTCTCGGAACACTGAAGCTTTCTTT.

This chain joins TRBV4-1 and TRBJ1-5; weak D call: TRBD1 (6 bases). Germline CDR1 is MGHRA and CDR2 is YSYEKL. V lost 0 bases and J lost 5, with 14 bases in between. This CDR3 contains 16 residues. This CDR3 is CASSQDGEQGHQPQHF. The CDR3 nucleotides are TGCGCCAGCAGCCAAGACGGAGAACAGGGCCATCAGCCCCAGCATTTT.

This clonotype was detected only a few times. The V gene is TRBV7-9, the J gene TRBJ1-1; no definite D call. The germline CDR1 and CDR2 sequences are SEHNR and FQNEAQ (reference sequence). The CDR3 sequence is 14 residues long. Trimming shortened V by 5 bases and J by 1 base, and 11 bases separated the two germline ends. This CDR3 reads CASSHPTENTEAFF. The CDR3 region has the DNA TGTGCCAGCAGCCATCCGACGGAGAACACTGAAGCTTTCTTT.

The chain uses TRBV9 and TRBJ2-5, with D perhaps assigned TRBD1 or TRBD2 (5 bases each). Trimming stripped 4 bases from V and 6 bases from J, with 19 bases between. The CDR3 extends over 15 amino acids. CDR1 and CDR2 from the germline V gene are SGDLS and YYNGEE. CDR3 nucleotide sequence: TGTGCCAGCAGCTTAATTGGGGGTCCGGCGAAGACCCAGTACTTC. Translated: CASSLIGGPAKTQYF.

V and J are TRBV10-3 and TRBJ1-1, with TRBD1 matching over 7 bases. Looked up from germline, CDR1 is ENHRY and CDR2 is SYGVKD. V trimming: 2 bases; J trimming: 1 base; junction bases outside the gene matches: 4. CDR3 length: 15 residues. The CDR3 DNA reads TGTGCCATCAGTGAGGGGGGACAGAAGAACACTGAAGCTTTCTTT. Its translation: CAISEGGQKNTEAFF.

On this clonotype: Germline and junction disagree at one end, which may indicate a read error. The V and J genes are TRBV29-1 and TRBJ2-6, with D perhaps TRBD2 (5 bases). Germline V gene lookup returns CDR1 SQVTM and CDR2 ANQGSEA. CDR3 length equals 11 residues. The CDR3 coding sequence is TGCAGCGTTGGGGTCGGGGTTGCTGAAGCTTTC. Residues: CSVGVGVAEAF.

This clonotype was observed a few times. The chain recombines TRBV7-9 with TRBJ2-7, with unresolved D. CDR3 size: 11 residues. V was shortened by 8 bases and J by 5 bases, with 10 bases between the two germline ends. Per the germline V gene, CDR1 is SEHNR and CDR2 is FQNEAQ (reference sequence). The DNA for the CDR3 is TGTGCCAGCGGCCACCTGGACGAGCAGTACTTC. It codes for CASGHLDEQYF.